The rows below give T cell receptor beta chains drawn from one sample of a study of PD-L1 blockade in urothelial cancer. TCRdb's table, derived via immunoSEQ multiplex PCR, lists solely in-frame clones and lacks some. Among approximately 52,000 clones, 77% were seen once, and the ten largest hold 3.5% to 4.5%. Here the sequenced sample was PBMCs, taken around atezolizumab (anti-PD-L1) treatment. The source of these receptors is a man in his 70s with urothelial cancer. CDR3s include the opening cysteine and the closing phenylalanine or tryptophan. Fields, in order: J gene, clone size, V gene, D gene, CDR3 protein, CDR3 DNA. The D gene is left open where the match is weak. Size is stated for part of the rows, as once, few or many counts, or as a class when the clone is expanded.

J: TRBJ2-5; size: .; V: TRBV19; D: TRBD1; CDR3: CASSRGAADRVWREETQYF; DNA: TGTGCCAGTAGTAGGGGGGCGGCGGACAGGGTATGGAGGGAAGAGACCCAGTACTTC
J: TRBJ2-7; size: .; V: TRBV7-9; D: .; CDR3: CASSLPSGTFDEQYF; DNA: TGTGCCAGCAGCTTACCCTCCGGGACATTTGACGAGCAGTACTTC
J: TRBJ1-4; size: .; V: TRBV4-3; D: TRBD1; CDR3: CASGSDRDNEKLFF; DNA: TGCGCCAGCGGATCGGACAGGGATAATGAAAAACTGTTTTTT
J: TRBJ2-7; size: many; V: TRBV28; D: .; CDR3: CASSGGTAPYEQYF; DNA: TGTGCCAGCAGTGGAGGGACGGCCCCCTACGAGCAGTACTTC
J: TRBJ2-5; size: .; V: TRBV4-3; D: TRBD1; CDR3: CASSEQGARETQYF; DNA: TGCGCCAGCAGCGAGCAGGGGGCGCGGGAGACCCAGTACTTC
J: TRBJ1-2; size: .; V: TRBV12-5; D: .; CDR3: CASGLVRREAGYTF; DNA: TGTGCTAGTGGTTTGGTAAGGCGGGAGGCTGGCTACACCTTC
J: TRBJ1-1; size: .; V: TRBV5-1; D: TRBD1; CDR3: CASSPVTGTGPVEAFF; DNA: TGCGCCAGCAGCCCAGTTACCGGGACAGGACCCGTCGAAGCTTTCTTT
J: TRBJ1-3; size: .; V: TRBV18; D: .; CDR3: CASSPDSLSSGNTIYF; DNA: TGTGCCAGCTCACCGGACAGTTTAAGCTCTGGAAACACCATATATTTT
J: TRBJ2-3; size: .; V: TRBV27; D: TRBD1; CDR3: CASRDRVTDTQYF; DNA: TGTGCCAGCCGGGACAGGGTAACAGATACGCAGTATTTT
J: TRBJ2-1; size: .; V: TRBV2; D: .; CDR3: CASGGASRDEQFF; DNA: TGTGCCAGCGGGGGGGCAAGTCGGGACGAGCAGTTCTTC
J: TRBJ2-2; size: .; V: TRBV7-2; D: .; CDR3: CASSLRTGATGELFF; DNA: TGTGCCAGCAGCTTACGCACGGGAGCCACCGGGGAGCTGTTTTTT
J: TRBJ2-7; size: few; V: TRBV1; D: .; CDR3: CTSSQRGPPLAQYLNEQYF; DNA: TGCACCAGCAGCCAAAGGGGGCCCCCACTAGCTCAATACCTAAATGAGCAGTACTTC
J: TRBJ1-1; size: .; V: TRBV11-2; D: .; CDR3: CASSLRGNTEAFF; DNA: TGTGCCAGCAGCTTAAGAGGGAACACTGAAGCTTTCTTT
J: TRBJ2-7; size: .; V: TRBV18; D: TRBD2; CDR3: CASSPGLAGKYEQYF; DNA: TGTGCCAGCTCACCAGGATTAGCGGGAAAATACGAGCAGTACTTC
J: TRBJ1-1; size: .; V: TRBV20-1; D: TRBD1; CDR3: CSVQGGTEAFF; DNA: TGCAGTGTACAGGGGGGCACTGAAGCTTTCTTT
J: TRBJ1-1; size: .; V: TRBV5-6; D: TRBD1; CDR3: CASSLWDRVNTEAFF; DNA: TGTGCCAGCAGCTTGTGGGACAGAGTGAACACTGAAGCTTTCTTT
J: TRBJ2-4; size: .; V: TRBV5-1; D: TRBD1; CDR3: CASSSRQGWDIQYF; DNA: TGCGCCAGCAGCTCCCGACAGGGATGGGACATTCAGTACTTC
J: TRBJ1-1; size: .; V: TRBV11-3; D: TRBD1; CDR3: CARKPIIGQANTEAFF; DNA: TGTGCCAGAAAACCCATTATAGGACAGGCGAACACTGAAGCTTTCTTT
J: TRBJ1-5; size: .; V: TRBV11-3; D: .; CDR3: CASSLGNQPQHF; DNA: TGTGCCAGCAGCCTTGGCAACCAGCCCCAGCATTTT
J: TRBJ2-7; size: .; V: TRBV30; D: .; CDR3: CACRGLYEQYF; DNA: TGTGCCTGCAGAGGACTTTACGAGCAGTACTTC
J: TRBJ2-1; size: .; V: TRBV10-3; D: TRBD2; CDR3: CAISTPGGGDYNEQFF; DNA: TGTGCCATCAGTACTCCGGGGGGAGGGGATTACAATGAGCAGTTCTTC
J: TRBJ1-2; size: .; V: TRBV4-2; D: TRBD1; CDR3: CASSHATGGNYGYTF; DNA: TGTGCCAGCAGCCACGCTACAGGGGGAAACTATGGCTACACCTTC
J: TRBJ1-4; size: .; V: TRBV4-3; D: .; CDR3: CASSQDWLSGEKLFF; DNA: TGCGCCAGCAGCCAAGATTGGTTATCCGGGGAAAAACTGTTTTTT
J: TRBJ1-4; size: .; V: TRBV6-1; D: .; CDR3: CASRGLGEKLFF; DNA: TGTGCCAGTAGGGGGTTAGGTGAAAAACTGTTTTTT
J: TRBJ1-2; size: few; V: TRBV29-1; D: .; CDR3: CSVEDQGQHYGYTF; DNA: TGCAGCGTTGAAGATCAGGGGCAGCACTATGGCTACACCTTC
J: TRBJ1-3; size: .; V: TRBV19; D: TRBD1; CDR3: CASTRDGTGDSASGNTIYF; DNA: TGTGCCAGTACGAGAGATGGGACAGGCGACTCGGCCTCTGGAAACACCATATATTTT
J: TRBJ2-7; size: .; V: TRBV7-2; D: TRBD2; CDR3: CASSPRERGVYEQYF; DNA: TGTGCCAGCAGCCCTCGAGAGCGGGGGGTCTACGAGCAGTACTTC
J: TRBJ1-5; size: .; V: TRBV28; D: TRBD1; CDR3: CASRTTGGSQPQHF; DNA: TGTGCCAGCAGGACCACAGGGGGCAGTCAGCCCCAGCATTTT
J: TRBJ2-2; size: .; V: TRBV9; D: .; CDR3: CASSSDWSGELFF; DNA: TGTGCCAGCAGCTCCGACTGGTCCGGGGAGCTGTTTTTT
J: TRBJ1-2; size: .; V: TRBV7-2; D: TRBD1; CDR3: CASSHQTGGGYTF; DNA: TGTGCCAGCAGCCACCAGACAGGGGGTGGCTACACCTTC
J: TRBJ2-7; size: .; V: TRBV5-1; D: TRBD2; CDR3: CASSLEEGRGYEQYF; DNA: TGCGCCAGCAGCTTGGAGGAAGGGAGGGGTTACGAGCAGTACTTC
J: TRBJ2-1; size: .; V: TRBV6-1; D: .; CDR3: CASSVTGSSYNEQFF; DNA: TGTGCCAGCAGTGTTACGGGGAGCTCCTACAATGAGCAGTTCTTC
J: TRBJ2-5; size: .; V: TRBV5-4; D: .; CDR3: CASSPRQTQGETQYF; DNA: TGTGCCAGCAGCCCACGACAGACCCAGGGGGAGACCCAGTACTTC
J: TRBJ1-5; size: .; V: TRBV18; D: TRBD1; CDR3: CASSLQGARQPQHF; DNA: TGTGCCAGCTCGCTACAGGGGGCCCGTCAGCCCCAGCATTTT
J: TRBJ2-1; size: .; V: TRBV23-1; D: TRBD1; CDR3: CASSQTWTGEFF; DNA: TGCGCCAGCAGTCAGACGTGGACAGGGGAGTTCTTC
J: TRBJ2-2; size: .; V: TRBV7-2; D: TRBD1; CDR3: CASSGRQGNTGELFF; DNA: TGTGCCAGCAGCGGACGACAGGGGAACACCGGGGAGCTGTTTTTT
J: TRBJ2-5; size: .; V: TRBV5-1; D: .; CDR3: CASSSGSLTQETQYF; DNA: TGCGCCAGCAGCTCGGGGTCCTTGACTCAAGAGACCCAGTACTTC
J: TRBJ2-2; size: .; V: TRBV4-1; D: TRBD1; CDR3: CASSHRTPWTGGVSNTGELFF; DNA: TGCGCCAGCAGCCATCGTACCCCTTGGACAGGGGGAGTTTCGAACACCGGGGAGCTGTTTTTT
J: TRBJ1-2; size: .; V: TRBV10-3; D: .; CDR3: CAIMGDTAVGYGYTF; DNA: TGTGCCATCATGGGGGACACGGCCGTTGGCTATGGCTACACCTTC
J: TRBJ2-7; size: .; V: TRBV10-3; D: .; CDR3: CAISDPVERATYEQYF; DNA: TGTGCCATCAGTGACCCCGTCGAGCGCGCGACCTACGAGCAGTACTTC